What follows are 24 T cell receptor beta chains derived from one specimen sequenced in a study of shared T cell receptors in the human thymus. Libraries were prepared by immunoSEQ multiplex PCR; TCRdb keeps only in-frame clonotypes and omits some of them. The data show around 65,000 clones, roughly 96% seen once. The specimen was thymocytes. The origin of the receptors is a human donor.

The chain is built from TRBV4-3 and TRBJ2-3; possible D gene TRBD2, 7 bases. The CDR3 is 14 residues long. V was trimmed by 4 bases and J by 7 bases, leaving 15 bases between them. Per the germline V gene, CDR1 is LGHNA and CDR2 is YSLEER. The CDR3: CASSPPGGGHTQYF. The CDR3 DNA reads TGCGCCAGCAGCCCCCCTGGGGGGGGCCATACGCAGTATTTT.

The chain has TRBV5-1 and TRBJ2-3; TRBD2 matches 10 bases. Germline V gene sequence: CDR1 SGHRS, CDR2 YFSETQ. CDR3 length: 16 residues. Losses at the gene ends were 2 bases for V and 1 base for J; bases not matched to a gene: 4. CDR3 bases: TGCGCCAGCAGCTTCACTAGCGGGGCCCGCACAGATACGCAGTATTTT. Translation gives CASSFTSGARTDTQYF.

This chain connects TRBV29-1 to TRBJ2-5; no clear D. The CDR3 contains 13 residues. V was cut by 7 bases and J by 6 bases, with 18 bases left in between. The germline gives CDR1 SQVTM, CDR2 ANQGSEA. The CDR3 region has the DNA TGCAGCGACAAACACCGAACCCTCAAGACCCAGTACTTC. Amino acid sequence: CSDKHRTLKTQYF.

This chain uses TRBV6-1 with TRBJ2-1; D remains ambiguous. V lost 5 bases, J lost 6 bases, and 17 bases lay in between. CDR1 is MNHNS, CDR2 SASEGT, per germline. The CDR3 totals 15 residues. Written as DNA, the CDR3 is TGTGCCAGCAGTTTTCCCTACATAGACCCCAATGAGCAGTTCTTC. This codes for CASSFPYIDPNEQFF.

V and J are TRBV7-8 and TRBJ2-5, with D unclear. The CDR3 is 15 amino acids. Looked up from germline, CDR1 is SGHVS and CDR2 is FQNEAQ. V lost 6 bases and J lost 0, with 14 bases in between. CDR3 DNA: TGTGCCAGCAGGAGCAAAGGGATTTACCAAGAGACCCAGTACTTC. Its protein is CASRSKGIYQETQYF.

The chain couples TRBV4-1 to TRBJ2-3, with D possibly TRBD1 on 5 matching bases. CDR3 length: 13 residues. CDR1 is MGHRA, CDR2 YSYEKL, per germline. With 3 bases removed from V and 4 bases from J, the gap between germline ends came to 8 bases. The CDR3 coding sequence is TGCGCCAGCAGCCATTACAGGCCAGATACGCAGTATTTT. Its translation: CASSHYRPDTQYF.

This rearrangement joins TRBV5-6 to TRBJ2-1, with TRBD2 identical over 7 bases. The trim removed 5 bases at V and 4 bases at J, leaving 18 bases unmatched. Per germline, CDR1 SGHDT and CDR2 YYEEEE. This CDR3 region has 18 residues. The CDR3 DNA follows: TGTGCCAGCAGATCCGGGGAGGGAACTTACCCCAGATACAATGAGCAGTTCTTC. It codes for CASRSGEGTYPRYNEQFF. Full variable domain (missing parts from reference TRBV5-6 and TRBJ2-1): DAGVTQSPTHLIKTRGQQVTLRCSPKSGHDTVSWYQQALGQGPQFIFQYYEEEERQRGNFPDRFSGHQFPNYSSELNVNALLLGDSALYLCASRSGEGTYPRYNEQFFGPGTRLTVL.

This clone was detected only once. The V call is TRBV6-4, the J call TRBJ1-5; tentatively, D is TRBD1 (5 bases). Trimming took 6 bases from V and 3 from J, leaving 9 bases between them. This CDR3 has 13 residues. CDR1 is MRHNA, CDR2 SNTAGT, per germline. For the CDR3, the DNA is TGTGCCAGCAGCCGACAGCCCAATCAGCCCCAGCATTTT. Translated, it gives CASSRQPNQPQHF.

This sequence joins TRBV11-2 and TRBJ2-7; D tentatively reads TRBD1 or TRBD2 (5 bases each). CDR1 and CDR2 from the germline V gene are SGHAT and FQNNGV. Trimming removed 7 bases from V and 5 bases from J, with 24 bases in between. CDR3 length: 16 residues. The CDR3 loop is CASTLNTSWGSHEQYF. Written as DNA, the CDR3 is TGTGCCAGCACCCTCAATACCTCGTGGGGGTCTCACGAGCAGTACTTC.

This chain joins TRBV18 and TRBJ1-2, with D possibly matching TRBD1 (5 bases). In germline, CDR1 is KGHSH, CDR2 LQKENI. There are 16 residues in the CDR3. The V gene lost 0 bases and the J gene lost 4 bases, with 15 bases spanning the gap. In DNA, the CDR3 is TGTGCCAGCTCACCACCGGGGCGGAGGTTGGGCTATGGCTACACCTTC. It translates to CASSPPGRRLGYGYTF.

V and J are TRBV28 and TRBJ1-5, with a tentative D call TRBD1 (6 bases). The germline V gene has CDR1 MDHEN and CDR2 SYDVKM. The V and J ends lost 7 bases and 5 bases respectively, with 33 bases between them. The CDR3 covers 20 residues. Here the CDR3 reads CASKIVGRPWASEGDQPQHF. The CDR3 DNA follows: TGTGCCAGCAAAATAGTCGGTCGCCCGTGGGCTTCCGAGGGGGATCAGCCCCAGCATTTT.

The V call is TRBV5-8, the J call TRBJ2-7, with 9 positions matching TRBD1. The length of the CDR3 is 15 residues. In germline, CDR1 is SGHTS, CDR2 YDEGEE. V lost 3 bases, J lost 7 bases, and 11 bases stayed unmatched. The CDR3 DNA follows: TGTGCCAGCAGCTCCCGGACAGGGGCATCTTTAGAGCAGTACTTC. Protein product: CASSSRTGASLEQYF.

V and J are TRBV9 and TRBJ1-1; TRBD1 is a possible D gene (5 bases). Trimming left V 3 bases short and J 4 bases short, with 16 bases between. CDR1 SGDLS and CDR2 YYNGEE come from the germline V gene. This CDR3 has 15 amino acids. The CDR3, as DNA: TGTGCCAGCAGCGCATCTTCTTTAAGGGGCACTGAAGCTTTCTTT. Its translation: CASSASSLRGTEAFF.

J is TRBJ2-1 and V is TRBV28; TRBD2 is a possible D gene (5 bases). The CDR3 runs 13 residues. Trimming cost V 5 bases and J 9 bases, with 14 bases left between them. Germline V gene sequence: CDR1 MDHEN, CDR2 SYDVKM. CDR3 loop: CASSPLGSSEQFF. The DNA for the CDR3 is TGTGCCAGCAGTCCACTAGGGTCTAGTGAGCAGTTCTTC.

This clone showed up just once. In DNA, the CDR3 is TGCGCCAGCAGCCAAGATCGGAGGACAGTCCTGACCCAGTACTTC. Encoded protein: CASSQDRRTVLTQYF. This sequence joins TRBV4-3 and TRBJ2-5; maybe TRBD1 (6 bases). Germline-derived CDR1 and CDR2 are LGHNA and YSLEER. With 0 bases removed from V and 7 bases from J, the gap between germline ends came to 15 bases. This CDR3 is 15 amino acids long.

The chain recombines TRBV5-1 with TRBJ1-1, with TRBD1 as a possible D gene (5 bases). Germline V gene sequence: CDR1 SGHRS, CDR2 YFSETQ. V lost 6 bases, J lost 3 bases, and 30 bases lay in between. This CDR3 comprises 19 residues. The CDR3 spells CASTAAPQATKWDYTEAFF. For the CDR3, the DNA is TGCGCCAGCACAGCGGCCCCCCAGGCGACGAAGTGGGACTACACTGAAGCTTTCTTT.

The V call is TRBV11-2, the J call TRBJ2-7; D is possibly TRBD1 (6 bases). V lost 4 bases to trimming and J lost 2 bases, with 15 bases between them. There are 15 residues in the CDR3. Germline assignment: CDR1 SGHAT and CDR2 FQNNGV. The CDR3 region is CASSSPGVPPYEQYF. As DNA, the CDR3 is TGTGCCAGCAGCTCCCCAGGGGTTCCCCCCTACGAGCAGTACTTC.

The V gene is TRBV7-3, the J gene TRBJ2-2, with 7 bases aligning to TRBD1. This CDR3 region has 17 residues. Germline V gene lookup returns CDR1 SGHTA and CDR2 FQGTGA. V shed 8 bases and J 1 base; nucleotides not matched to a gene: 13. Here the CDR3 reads CASGKKTGTENTGELFF. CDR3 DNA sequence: TGTGCCAGCGGTAAAAAAACCGGGACAGAGAACACCGGGGAGCTGTTTTTT.

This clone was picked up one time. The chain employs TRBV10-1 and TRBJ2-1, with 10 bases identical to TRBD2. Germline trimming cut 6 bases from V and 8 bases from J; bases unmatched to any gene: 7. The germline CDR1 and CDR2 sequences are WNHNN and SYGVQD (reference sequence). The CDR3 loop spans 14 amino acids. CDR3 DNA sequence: TGCGCCAGCAGCGCCCCTGGACTAGCGGATGAGCAGTTCTTC. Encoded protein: CASSAPGLADEQFF.

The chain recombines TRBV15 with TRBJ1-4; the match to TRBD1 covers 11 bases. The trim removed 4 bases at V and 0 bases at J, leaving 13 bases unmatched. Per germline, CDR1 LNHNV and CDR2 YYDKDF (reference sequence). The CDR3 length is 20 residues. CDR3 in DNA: TGTGCCACCAGCAAAGGGACAGGGGGGACCTCCTTTGCAACTAATGAAAAACTGTTTTTT. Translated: CATSKGTGGTSFATNEKLFF.

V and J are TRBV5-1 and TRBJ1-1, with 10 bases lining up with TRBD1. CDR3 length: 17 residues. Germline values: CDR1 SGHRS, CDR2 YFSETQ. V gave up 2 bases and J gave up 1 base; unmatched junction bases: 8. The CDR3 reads CASSFRDRGWENTEAFF. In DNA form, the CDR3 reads TGCGCCAGCAGCTTCCGGGACAGGGGTTGGGAGAACACTGAAGCTTTCTTT.

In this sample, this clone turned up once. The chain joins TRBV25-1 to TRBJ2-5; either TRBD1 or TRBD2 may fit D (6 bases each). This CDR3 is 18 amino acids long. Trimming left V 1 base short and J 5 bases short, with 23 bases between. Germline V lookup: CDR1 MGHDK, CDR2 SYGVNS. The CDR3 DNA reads TGTGCCAGCAGTGAATCTCGGGGGCGTCCCACTCTCAGGGAGACCCAGTACTTC. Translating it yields CASSESRGRPTLRETQYF.

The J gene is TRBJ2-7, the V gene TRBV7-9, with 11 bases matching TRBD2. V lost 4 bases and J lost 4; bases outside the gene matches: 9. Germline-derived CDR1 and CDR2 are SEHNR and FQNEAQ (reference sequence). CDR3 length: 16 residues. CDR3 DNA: TGTGCCAGCAGCTCGGGGGAGACTAGCGGGGCTTACGAGCAGTACTTC. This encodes CASSSGETSGAYEQYF.

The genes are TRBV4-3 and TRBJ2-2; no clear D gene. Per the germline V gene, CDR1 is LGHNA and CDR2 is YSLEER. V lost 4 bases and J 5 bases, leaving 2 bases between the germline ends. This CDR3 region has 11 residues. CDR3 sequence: CASSLTGELFF. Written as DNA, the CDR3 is TGCGCCAGCAGCCTGACCGGGGAGCTGTTTTTT.